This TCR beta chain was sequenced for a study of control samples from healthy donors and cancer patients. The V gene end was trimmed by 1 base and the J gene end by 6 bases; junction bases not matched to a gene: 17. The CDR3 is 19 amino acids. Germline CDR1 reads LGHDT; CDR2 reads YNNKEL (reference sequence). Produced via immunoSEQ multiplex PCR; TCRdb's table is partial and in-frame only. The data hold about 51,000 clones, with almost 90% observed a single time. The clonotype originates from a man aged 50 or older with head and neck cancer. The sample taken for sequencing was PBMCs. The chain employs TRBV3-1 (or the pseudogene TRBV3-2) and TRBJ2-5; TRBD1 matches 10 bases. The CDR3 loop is CASSQVVSPGQGISKTQYF. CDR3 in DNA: TGTGCCAGCAGCCAAGTAGTTTCCCCGGGACAGGGGATTTCAAAGACCCAGTACTTC.